The 2 T cell receptor beta chains presented below share a single source sample, sequenced in a study of T-cell reconstitution after alpha-beta-depleted transplantation in children. The library targeted TCRbeta and was prepared with unique molecular identifiers. TCRdb redid the calling of the PCR reads with MiXCR, one entry per CDR3 protein. Here the sample spans 190,000 or so distinct CDR3 sequences, more than 6.5% being singletons. The sequences come from PBMCs from the stem cell graft donor, collected from the stem cell graft. Source of these receptors: a human donor who donated a stem cell graft to a child with Wiskott-Aldrich syndrome.

The rearrangement joins TRBV24-1 to TRBJ1-5; tentatively, D is TRBD1 (6 bases). The CDR3 length is 14 residues. Trimming pared 4 bases from V and 4 bases from J, leaving 10 bases between. Germline loops: CDR1 KGHDR, CDR2 SFDVKD. The CDR3: CATSDYGTNQPQHF. In DNA, the CDR3 is TGTGCCACCAGTGACTACGGGACAAATCAGCCCCAGCATTTT.

A word on this clonotype: This may arise from a read error, as a much more abundant clone is one base away. The chain recombines TRBV7-2 with TRBJ2-3, with D perhaps TRBD1 or TRBD2 (6 bases each). This CDR3 is 17 amino acids long. V dropped 4 bases and J dropped 3 bases, with 20 bases sitting between them. CDR1 SGHTA and CDR2 FQGNSA come from the germline V gene. CDR3 region: CASSSRGKGGRTDTQYF. The CDR3 DNA is TGTGCCAGCAGCTCTCGTGGAAAGGGGGGTAGGACAGATACGCAGTATTTT.